This T cell receptor beta chain was captured by sequencing in a study of early T cells in non-severe SARS-CoV-2 infection. As part of library construction, unique molecular identifiers were attached to individual cDNA molecules. TCRdb analysed the 5' RACE reads with MiXCR anew, one entry per CDR3 protein. The sample records some 25,000 distinct CDR3 sequences, around 4% being singletons. This clonotype was found many times. The junction had 6 bases not matched to a gene; V was cut back by 5 bases and J by 2 bases. The CDR3 loop spans 15 amino acids. Germline CDR1 is SGHTA and CDR2 is FQGNSA. The sequence came from an adult who was a healthcare worker with PCR-confirmed SARS-CoV-2 infection or an uninfected control (not recorded which). The rearrangement joins TRBV7-2 to TRBJ2-5, with 9 positions matching TRBD2. Source material: whole blood. CDR3 sequence (DNA): TGTGCCAGCAGCCAGGGACTAGCCCAACAAGAGACCCAGTACTTC. Protein: CASSQGLAQQETQYF.